The 27 T cell receptor beta chains reported below all come from one sample, sequenced in a study of blood T cell repertoires in COVID-19. Clones were sequenced by immunoSEQ multiplex PCR, and TCRdb holds only the in-frame ones, with some missing. Among about 220,000 clones, about four fifths were seen once, and the ten largest hold around 4.6%. Sequencing used PBMCs or T cells enriched from blood (not recorded which). The receptors were sampled from a woman aged 50 to 60 who had been exposed to COVID-19.

The J gene is TRBJ1-4, the V gene TRBV6-4, with 7 bases that match TRBD1. The germline gives CDR1 MRHNA, CDR2 SNTAGT. The V and J ends lost 8 bases and 6 bases, in that order; junction bases with no gene match: 9. The CDR3 has 14 residues. The CDR3 loop reads CASSRDSGDEKLFF. The CDR3 nucleotides are TGTGCCAGCTCCCGGGACAGTGGAGATGAAAAACTGTTTTTT.

The chain links TRBV19 to TRBJ2-5; TRBD1 aligns across 9 bases. CDR3 size: 15 residues. CDR1 and CDR2 from the germline V gene are LNHDA and SQIVND (reference sequence). The V segment lost 9 bases and the J segment 5 bases; nucleotides outside the gene matches: 13. CDR3 nucleotides: TGTGCCAGCCGTGTAACAGGGGGCTCCGGGGAGACCCAGTACTTC. Its translation is CASRVTGGSGETQYF.

The chain recombines TRBV6-5 with TRBJ1-1; D is undetermined. The CDR3 is 13 residues long. V was cut by 7 bases and J by 5 bases, with 14 bases left in between. Germline-derived CDR1 and CDR2 are MNHEY and SVGAGI. The CDR3 loop reads CASTPRGVTEAFF. CDR3 bases: TGTGCCAGCACCCCCAGAGGAGTGACTGAAGCTTTCTTT.

About this clone: Other DNA sequences in this specimen translate into the identical CDR3. The CDR3: CASSLERETQYF. The DNA of the CDR3 is TGTGCCAGCAGTTTGGAGCGGGAGACCCAGTACTTC. V gene TRBV12-3 or TRBV12-4 combines with J gene TRBJ2-5; a possible D gene is TRBD2 (5 bases). V lost 3 bases and J 5 bases, leaving 7 bases between the germline ends. The CDR3 contains 12 residues.

The chain carries TRBV5-8 and TRBJ1-5; 10 bases fit TRBD1. There are 16 residues in the CDR3. Looked up from germline, CDR1 is SGHTS and CDR2 is YDEGEE. V dropped 4 bases and J dropped 1; count of bases not matched to a gene: 5. In DNA form, the CDR3 reads TGTGCCAGCAGCATTGACAGGGGGCTAAGCAATCAGCCCCAGCATTTT. Protein sequence: CASSIDRGLSNQPQHF.

The J gene is TRBJ1-1, the V gene TRBV5-1; 8 bases line up with TRBD1. Trimming removed 2 bases from V and 3 bases from J; junction bases left unmatched: 3. Germline V gene data show CDR1 as SGHRS and CDR2 as YFSETQ. The CDR3 extends over 14 amino acids. For the CDR3, the DNA is TGCGCCAGCAGCTTCCTGACAGGGGACACTGAAGCTTTCTTT. As protein: CASSFLTGDTEAFF.

This clone was seen only a few times. The gene calls are TRBV5-5 and TRBJ1-1; TRBD1 matches 8 bases. The V gene's germline CDR1 is SGHKS and CDR2 YYEKEE (reference sequence). This CDR3 is built from 13 residues. Germline trimming cut 0 bases from V and 10 bases from J; bases unmatched to any gene: 5. The DNA for the CDR3 is TGTGCCAGCAGCTTGGAGGACAGGGCCAGAGCTTTCTTT. Its translation: CASSLEDRARAFF.

V and J are TRBV4-1 and TRBJ2-3, with 11 bases that match TRBD2. CDR3 length: 15 residues. J gave up 2 bases and V 4 bases, and 2 bases lay outside the gene matches. CDR1 MGHRA and CDR2 YSYEKL come from the germline V gene. CDR3 loop: CASSPTSGVTDTQYF. The CDR3 DNA sequence: TGCGCCAGCAGCCCGACTAGCGGGGTCACAGATACGCAGTATTTT.

In nucleotides, the CDR3 is TGCGCCAGCAGCTTGACGACAGCCATTCAGTTCTTC. Its protein product is CASSLTTAIQFF. V is TRBV5-1 and J is TRBJ2-1, with D possibly TRBD1 on 5 matching bases. Deletions cut 1 base from V and 13 bases from J, with 12 bases between. CDR1 and CDR2 from the germline V gene are SGHRS and YFSETQ. This CDR3 is 12 amino acids long.

This chain connects TRBV24-1 to TRBJ1-2; 12 bases line up with TRBD1. Germline V gives CDR1 KGHDR, CDR2 SFDVKD. Germline trimming cut 3 bases from V and 5 bases from J; bases unmatched to any gene: 12. CDR3 length: 18 amino acids. The CDR3: CATSDTTGQGAPFYGYTF. The DNA for the CDR3 is TGTGCCACCAGTGATACAACGGGACAGGGGGCTCCTTTTTATGGCTACACCTTC.

The rearrangement links TRBV30 to TRBJ1-1, with D unclear. The CDR3 has 16 residues. Trimming took 3 bases from V and 0 from J, leaving 17 bases between them. The germline V gene encodes CDR1 GTSNPN and CDR2 SVGIG (reference sequence). The CDR3 coding sequence is TGTGCCTGGAGGGTGAGGGCAGGCGGCATGAACACTGAAGCTTTCTTT. Translation: CAWRVRAGGMNTEAFF.

The chain links TRBV6-5 to TRBJ1-1, with 7 bases identical to TRBD1. Germline trimming cut 4 bases from V and 0 bases from J; bases unmatched to any gene: 5. CDR3 length: 15 residues. Germline V gene data show CDR1 as MNHEY and CDR2 as SVGAGI. The CDR3 protein is CASSSRGKMNTEAFF. In DNA form, the CDR3 reads TGTGCCAGCAGTTCCAGGGGGAAGATGAACACTGAAGCTTTCTTT.

This clone was seen a few times. V and J are TRBV7-8 and TRBJ1-5; 11 bases align to TRBD1. The CDR3 is made up of 16 amino acids. The germline CDR1 and CDR2 sequences are SGHVS and FQNEAQ. The V segment lost 5 bases and the J segment 6 bases; nucleotides outside the gene matches: 9. The CDR3 DNA reads TGTGCCAGCAGCACCTGGGACAGGGGGTTAGGTCAGCCCCAGCATTTT. Its protein product is CASSTWDRGLGQPQHF.

The chain links TRBV25-1 to TRBJ1-6; D call uncertain. CDR3 size: 14 residues. Germline V gene lookup returns CDR1 MGHDK and CDR2 SYGVNS. V lost 3 bases and J lost 6, with 9 bases in between. CDR3 DNA: TGTGCCAGCAGTGACCCGGGAATTAATTCACCCCTCCACTTT. Protein: CASSDPGINSPLHF.

This clone was counted a few times. This chain links TRBV2 with TRBJ1-5; 9 bases are shared with TRBD1. The V gene end was trimmed by 4 bases and the J gene end by 7 bases; junction bases not matched to a gene: 5. Germline V CDR1 and CDR2: SNHLY, FYNNEI. The CDR3 length is 14 residues. CDR3 coding DNA: TGTGCCAGCAGTGGGGGACAGGGATACCAGCCCCAGCATTTT. Translation: CASSGGQGYQPQHF.

In this sample, this clone turned up once. V gene TRBV27 combines with J gene TRBJ2-2; 8 bases are shared with TRBD1. This CDR3 region has 14 residues. V trimming: 7 bases; J trimming: 7 bases; junction bases outside the gene matches: 8. The germline V gene has CDR1 MNHEY and CDR2 SMNVEV (reference sequence). The CDR3 sequence: CASTGSGQVGELFF. As DNA, the CDR3 is TGTGCCAGCACGGGTTCGGGACAGGTCGGGGAGCTGTTTTTT.

The rearrangement joins TRBV12-5 to TRBJ1-2, with D possibly matching TRBD1 (5 bases). V was pared by 7 bases and J by 1 base, with 16 bases between. CDR1 and CDR2 from the germline V gene are LGHNT and FRNRAP. This CDR3 has 15 amino acids. The CDR3 DNA sequence: TGTGCTAGTGCCCCCCCGGTGGGGGGTAACTATGGCTACACCTTC. Encoded protein: CASAPPVGGNYGYTF.

This chain uses TRBV19 with TRBJ1-5; 7 bases agree with TRBD1. With V trimmed by 3 bases and J by 0 bases, 8 bases remained unmatched. The germline V gene has CDR1 LNHDA and CDR2 SQIVND (reference sequence). The CDR3 is made up of 17 amino acids. The CDR3 DNA reads as TGTGCCAGTAGTATTCGCCCCGGACAGGTTAGCAATCAGCCCCAGCATTTT. Its protein is CASSIRPGQVSNQPQHF.

This clone was detected once. The chain couples TRBV19 to TRBJ1-1, with D unclear. V lost 6 bases, J lost 6 bases, and 14 bases lay in between. This CDR3 comprises 13 residues. Germline V gives CDR1 LNHDA, CDR2 SQIVND (reference sequence). The CDR3 DNA reads as TGTGCCAGTAGAGAACGGAGGCGCGCTGAAGCTTTCTTT. Protein product: CASRERRRAEAFF.

This chain connects TRBV30 to TRBJ2-7, with 10 bases identical to TRBD1. The CDR3 extends over 15 amino acids. V was pared by 0 bases and J by 3 bases, with 5 bases of the junction left unmatched. The germline V gene has CDR1 GTSNPN and CDR2 SVGIG (reference sequence). CDR3 residues: CAWSVGTGADYEQYF. The CDR3 coding sequence is TGTGCCTGGAGTGTAGGGACAGGGGCCGACTACGAGCAGTACTTC. Full variable domain (outside the CDR3, taken from reference TRBV30 and TRBJ2-7): SQTIHQWPATLVQPVGSPLSLECTVEGTSNPNLYWYRQAAGRGLQLLFYSVGIGQISSEVPQNLSASRPQDRQFILSSKKLLLSDSGFYLCAWSVGTGADYEQYFGPGTRLTVT.

On this clone: Additional DNA sequences in this sample encode the identical CDR3. The rearrangement uses TRBV19 and TRBJ1-4, with 10 bases aligning to TRBD1. The trim removed 5 bases at V and 5 bases at J, leaving 2 bases unmatched. Germline CDR1 and CDR2: LNHDA and SQIVND (reference sequence). This CDR3 is 14 amino acids long. The CDR3 is CASSLGQGNEKLFF. CDR3 nucleotide sequence: TGTGCCAGTAGTCTGGGACAGGGGAATGAAAAACTGTTTTTT.

The rearrangement links TRBV28 to TRBJ1-1; 8 bases align to TRBD1. CDR1 MDHEN and CDR2 SYDVKM come from the germline V gene. The CDR3 sequence is 13 residues long. V shed 10 bases and J 4 bases; nucleotides not matched to a gene: 8. CDR3 in DNA: TGTGCCACCCGTGTGACAGGGGCCACTGAAGCTTTCTTT. This translates into CATRVTGATEAFF.

This clone was seen once. This chain links TRBV5-6 with TRBJ2-4; D gene unclear. This CDR3 comprises 14 residues. The V end was cut by 0 bases, the J end by 7 bases, with 11 bases between. Germline CDR1 reads SGHDT; CDR2 reads YYEEEE. CDR3 coding DNA: TGTGCCAGCAGCTTGGAAACAGTAAATAACATTCAGTACTTC. This codes for CASSLETVNNIQYF. Complete variable domain (other parts from reference TRBV5-6 and TRBJ2-4): DAGVTQSPTHLIKTRGQQVTLRCSPKSGHDTVSWYQQALGQGPQFIFQYYEEEERQRGNFPDRFSGHQFPNYSSELNVNALLLGDSALYLCASSLETVNNIQYFGAGTRLSVL.

The V and J genes are TRBV7-9 and TRBJ2-7; 11 nucleotides match TRBD2. V lost 1 base to trimming and J lost 3 bases; unmatched junction nucleotides: 5. The CDR3 runs 16 residues. Germline V gene sequence: CDR1 SEHNR, CDR2 FQNEAQ (reference sequence). This chain's CDR3 is CASSLVATSGGYEQYF. For the CDR3, the DNA is TGTGCCAGCAGCTTAGTAGCTACTAGCGGGGGCTACGAGCAGTACTTC.

CDR3 sequence: CAISENVGATQYF. The CDR3 region has the DNA TGTGCCATCAGTGAGAATGTGGGGGCGACCCAGTACTTC. The chain combines TRBV10-3 with TRBJ2-5, with a tentative D call TRBD1 (6 bases). Trimming removed 2 bases at V and 7 bases at J, with 11 bases between. The CDR3 has 13 residues. CDR1 and CDR2 (germline): ENHRY, SYGVKD.

The CDR3 nucleotides are TGTGCCACCAGCAGTCGGAGCTCCTACGAGCAGTACTTC. Amino acid sequence: CATSSRSSYEQYF. This sequence joins TRBV15 and TRBJ2-7; the D is unclear. The germline V and J ends were trimmed by 3 bases and 0 bases, with 6 bases remaining between them. This CDR3 comprises 13 residues. From germline, CDR1 is LNHNV and CDR2 YYDKDF (reference sequence).

J is TRBJ1-2 and V is TRBV30, with D possibly matching TRBD1 (5 bases). V was trimmed by 3 bases and J by 3 bases, leaving 8 bases between them. Germline V gene sequence: CDR1 GTSNPN, CDR2 SVGIG (reference sequence). The CDR3 loop spans 12 amino acids. The CDR3 loop is CAWRARDYGYTF. DNA of the CDR3: TGTGCCTGGAGAGCCAGGGACTATGGCTACACCTTC.